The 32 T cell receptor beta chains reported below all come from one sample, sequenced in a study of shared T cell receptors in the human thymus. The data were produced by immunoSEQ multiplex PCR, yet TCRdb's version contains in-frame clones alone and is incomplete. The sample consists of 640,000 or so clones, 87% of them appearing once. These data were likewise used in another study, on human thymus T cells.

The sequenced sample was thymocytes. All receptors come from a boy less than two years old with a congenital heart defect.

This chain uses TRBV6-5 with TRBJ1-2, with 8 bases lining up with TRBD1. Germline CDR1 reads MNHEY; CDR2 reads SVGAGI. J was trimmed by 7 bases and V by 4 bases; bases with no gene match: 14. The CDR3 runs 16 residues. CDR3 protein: CASSSRPQAGGSGYTF. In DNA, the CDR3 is TGTGCCAGCAGTTCCCGCCCCCAGGCAGGGGGCTCTGGCTACACCTTC.

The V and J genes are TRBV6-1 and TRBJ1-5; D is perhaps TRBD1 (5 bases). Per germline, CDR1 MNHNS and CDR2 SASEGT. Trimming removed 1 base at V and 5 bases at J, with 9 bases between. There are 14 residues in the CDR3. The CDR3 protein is CASSEGGGYQPQHF. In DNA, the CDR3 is TGTGCCAGCAGTGAAGGGGGGGGATATCAGCCCCAGCATTTT.

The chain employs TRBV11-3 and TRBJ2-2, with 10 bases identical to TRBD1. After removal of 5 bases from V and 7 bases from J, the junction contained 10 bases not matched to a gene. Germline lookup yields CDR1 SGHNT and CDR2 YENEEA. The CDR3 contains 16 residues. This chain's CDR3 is CASSPAGTGAVGELFF. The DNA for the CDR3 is TGTGCCAGCAGCCCTGCCGGGACAGGGGCTGTCGGGGAGCTGTTTTTT.

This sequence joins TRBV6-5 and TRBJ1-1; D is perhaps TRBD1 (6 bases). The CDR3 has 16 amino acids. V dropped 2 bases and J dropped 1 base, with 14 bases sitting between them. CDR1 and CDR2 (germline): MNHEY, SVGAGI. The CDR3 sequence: CASSYGRQDRNTEAFF. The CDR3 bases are TGTGCCAGCAGTTACGGGCGACAGGATCGGAACACTGAAGCTTTCTTT.

As DNA, the CDR3 is TGTGCCAGCCGCACGGGGGGCGACTATGGCTACACCTTC. Amino acids: CASRTGGDYGYTF. This chain links TRBV27 with TRBJ1-2, with D possibly matching TRBD1 (6 bases). This CDR3 is 13 amino acids long. The V and J ends lost 8 bases and 3 bases respectively, with 13 bases between them. Germline V gene data show CDR1 as MNHEY and CDR2 as SMNVEV (reference sequence).

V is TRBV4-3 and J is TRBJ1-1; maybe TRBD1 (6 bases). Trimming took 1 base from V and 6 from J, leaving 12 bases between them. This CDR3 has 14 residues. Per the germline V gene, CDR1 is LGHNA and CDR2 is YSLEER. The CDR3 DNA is TGCGCCAGCAGCCAAGGACCCCACAGGGCTGAAGCTTTCTTT. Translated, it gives CASSQGPHRAEAFF.

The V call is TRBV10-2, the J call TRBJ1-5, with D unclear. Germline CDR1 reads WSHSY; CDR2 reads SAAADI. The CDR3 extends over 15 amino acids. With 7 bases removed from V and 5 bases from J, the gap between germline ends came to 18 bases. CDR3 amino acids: CASTPGSGSYQPQHF. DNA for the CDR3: TGCGCCAGCACCCCGGGTTCGGGATCTTATCAGCCCCAGCATTTT.

The CDR3 DNA follows: TGTGCCAGCAGCCATCCAATCACGACAGGGGCGAACACTGAAGCTTTCTTT. This gives the protein CASSHPITTGANTEAFF. The chain has TRBV5-8 and TRBJ1-1; TRBD1 matches 8 bases. Looked up from germline, CDR1 is SGHTS and CDR2 is YDEGEE. The junction had 12 bases not matched to a gene; V was cut back by 4 bases and J by 1 base. This CDR3 comprises 17 residues.

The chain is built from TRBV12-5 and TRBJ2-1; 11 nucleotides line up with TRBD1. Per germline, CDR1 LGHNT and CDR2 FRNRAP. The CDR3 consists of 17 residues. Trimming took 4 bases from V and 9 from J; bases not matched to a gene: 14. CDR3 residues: CASGSKTGTGGTGEQFF. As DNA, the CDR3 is TGTGCTAGTGGTTCAAAAACCGGGACAGGGGGGACCGGTGAGCAGTTCTTC.

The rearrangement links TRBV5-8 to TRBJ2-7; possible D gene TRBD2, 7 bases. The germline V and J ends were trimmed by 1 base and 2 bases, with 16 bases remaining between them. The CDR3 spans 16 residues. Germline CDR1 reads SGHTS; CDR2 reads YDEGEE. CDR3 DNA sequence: TGTGCCAGCAGCTTGAAGGGGGGGGGTTTCGCCTACGAGCAGTACTTC. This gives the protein CASSLKGGGFAYEQYF.

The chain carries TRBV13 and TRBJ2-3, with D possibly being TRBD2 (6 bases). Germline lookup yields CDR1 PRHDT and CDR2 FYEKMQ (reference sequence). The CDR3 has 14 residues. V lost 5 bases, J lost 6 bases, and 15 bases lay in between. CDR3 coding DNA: TGTGCCAGCAGCCCCCGACTAGGATGGGATACGCAGTATTTT. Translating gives CASSPRLGWDTQYF. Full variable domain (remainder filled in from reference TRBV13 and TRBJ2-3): AAGVIQSPRHLIKEKRETATLKCYPIPRHDTVYWYQQGPGQDPQFLISFYEKMQSDKGSIPDRFSAQQFSDYHSELNMSSLELGDSALYFCASSPRLGWDTQYFGPGTRLTVL.

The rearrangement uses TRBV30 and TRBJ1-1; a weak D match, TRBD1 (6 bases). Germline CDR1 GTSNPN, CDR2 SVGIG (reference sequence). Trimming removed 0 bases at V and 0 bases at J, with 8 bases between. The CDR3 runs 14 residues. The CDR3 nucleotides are TGTGCCTGGAGTGTAGGACAGTTGAACACTGAAGCTTTCTTT. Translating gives CAWSVGQLNTEAFF.

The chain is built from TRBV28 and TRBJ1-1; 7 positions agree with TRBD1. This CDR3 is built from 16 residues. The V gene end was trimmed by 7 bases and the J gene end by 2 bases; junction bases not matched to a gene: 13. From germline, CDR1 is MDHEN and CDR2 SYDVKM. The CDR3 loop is CASTIPGQESNTEAFF. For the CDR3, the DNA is TGTGCCAGCACCATACCCGGACAGGAGAGCAACACTGAAGCTTTCTTT.

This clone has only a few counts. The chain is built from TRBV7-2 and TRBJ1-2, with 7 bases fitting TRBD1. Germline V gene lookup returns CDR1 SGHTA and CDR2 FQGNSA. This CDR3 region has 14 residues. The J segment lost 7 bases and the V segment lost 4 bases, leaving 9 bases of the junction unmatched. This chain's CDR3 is CASSSSRQGSGYTF. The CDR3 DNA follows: TGTGCCAGCAGCTCCAGTCGACAGGGCTCTGGCTACACCTTC.

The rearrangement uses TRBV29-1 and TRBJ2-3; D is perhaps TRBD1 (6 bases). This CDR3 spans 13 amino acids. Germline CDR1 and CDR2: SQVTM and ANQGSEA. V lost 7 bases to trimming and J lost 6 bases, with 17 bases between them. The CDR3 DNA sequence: TGCAGCGCCCGGACAGAGGCAAGGGATACGCAGTATTTT. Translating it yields CSARTEARDTQYF.

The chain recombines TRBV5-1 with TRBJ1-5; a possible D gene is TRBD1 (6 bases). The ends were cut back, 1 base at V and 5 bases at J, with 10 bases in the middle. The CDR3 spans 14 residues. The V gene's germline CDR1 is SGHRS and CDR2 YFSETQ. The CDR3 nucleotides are TGCGCCAGCAGCTTGTGGGGGCTGGATCAGCCCCAGCATTTT. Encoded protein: CASSLWGLDQPQHF.

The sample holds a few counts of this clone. The CDR3 spells CASSYGQGPYNEQFF. CDR3 DNA sequence: TGTGCCAGCAGTTACGGGCAGGGTCCTTACAATGAGCAGTTCTTC. V usage is TRBV6-6 and J usage is TRBJ2-1; D perhaps matches TRBD1 (5 bases). This CDR3 is 15 amino acids long. Germline-derived CDR1 and CDR2 are MNHNY and SVGAGI (reference sequence). Trimming removed 2 bases at V and 4 bases at J, with 12 bases between.

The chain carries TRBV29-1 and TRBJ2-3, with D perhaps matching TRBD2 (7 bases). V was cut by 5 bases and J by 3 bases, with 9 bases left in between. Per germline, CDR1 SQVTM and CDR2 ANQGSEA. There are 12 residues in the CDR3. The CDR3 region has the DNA TGCAGCGTTAGGGGGGGGACAGATACGCAGTATTTT. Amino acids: CSVRGGTDTQYF.

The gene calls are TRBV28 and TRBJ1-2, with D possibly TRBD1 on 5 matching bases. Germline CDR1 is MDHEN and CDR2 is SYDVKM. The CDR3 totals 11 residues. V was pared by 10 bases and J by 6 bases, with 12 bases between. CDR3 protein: CATSEGNGYTF. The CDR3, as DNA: TGTGCCACCTCGGAGGGGAATGGCTACACCTTC.

The CDR3: CASSLTLVVNEQFF. The CDR3 DNA follows: TGTGCCAGCAGTCTCACCCTTGTAGTGAATGAGCAGTTCTTC. J is TRBJ2-1 and V is TRBV14; D is ambiguous. V gave up 6 bases and J gave up 7 bases, with 16 bases separating them. This CDR3 region has 14 residues. Germline-derived CDR1 and CDR2 are SGHDN and FVKESK.

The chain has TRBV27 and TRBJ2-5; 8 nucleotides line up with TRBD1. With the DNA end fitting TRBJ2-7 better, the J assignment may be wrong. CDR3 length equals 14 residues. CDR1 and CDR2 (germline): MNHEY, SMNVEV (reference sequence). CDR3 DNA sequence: TGTGCCAGCAGTTTACAGGGGGCGCATGACGAGCAGTACTTC. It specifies CASSLQGAHDEQYF.

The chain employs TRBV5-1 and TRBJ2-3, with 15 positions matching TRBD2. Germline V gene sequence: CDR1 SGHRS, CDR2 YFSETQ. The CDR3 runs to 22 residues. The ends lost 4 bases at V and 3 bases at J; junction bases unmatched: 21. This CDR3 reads CASSTGTGTGLAGGPGTDTQYF. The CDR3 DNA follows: TGCGCCAGCAGCACAGGGACCGGCACGGGACTAGCGGGAGGTCCGGGGACAGATACGCAGTATTTT.

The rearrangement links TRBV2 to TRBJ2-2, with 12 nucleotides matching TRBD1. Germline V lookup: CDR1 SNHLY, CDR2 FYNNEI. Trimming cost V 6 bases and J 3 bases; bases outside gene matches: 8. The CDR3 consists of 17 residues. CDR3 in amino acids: CASRGTGGIHYTGELFF. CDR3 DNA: TGTGCCAGCAGGGGGACAGGGGGCATACATTACACCGGGGAGCTGTTTTTT.

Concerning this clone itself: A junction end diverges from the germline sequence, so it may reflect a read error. In DNA, the CDR3 is TGTGCCAGCAGTGTATGCCGGCACGGACTCTCTGGAAACACCATATATTTT. This codes for CASSVCRHGLSGNTIYF. V usage is TRBV28 and J usage is TRBJ1-3; D gene ambiguous. The CDR3 is 17 residues long. Germline V lookup: CDR1 MDHEN, CDR2 SYDVKM.

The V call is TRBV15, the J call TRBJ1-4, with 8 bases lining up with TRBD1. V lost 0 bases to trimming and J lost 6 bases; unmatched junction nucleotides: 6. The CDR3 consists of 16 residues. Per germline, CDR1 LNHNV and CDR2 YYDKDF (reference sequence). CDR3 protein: CATSRDGTGGDEKLFF. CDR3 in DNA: TGTGCCACCAGCAGAGATGGAACAGGGGGGGATGAAAAACTGTTTTTT.

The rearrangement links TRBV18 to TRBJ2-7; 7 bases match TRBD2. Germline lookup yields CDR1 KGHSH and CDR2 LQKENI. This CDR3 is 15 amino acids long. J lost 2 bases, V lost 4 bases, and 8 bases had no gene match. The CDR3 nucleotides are TGTGCCAGCTCACTCTGGGAGGGTCCTACCTACGAGCAGTACTTC. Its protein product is CASSLWEGPTYEQYF.

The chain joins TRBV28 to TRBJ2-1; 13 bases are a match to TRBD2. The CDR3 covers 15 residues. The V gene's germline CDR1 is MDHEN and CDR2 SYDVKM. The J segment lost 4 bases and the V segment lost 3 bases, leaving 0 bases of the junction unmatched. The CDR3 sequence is CASSLTSGRYNEQFF. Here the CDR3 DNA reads TGTGCCAGCAGTTTGACTAGCGGGAGGTACAATGAGCAGTTCTTC.

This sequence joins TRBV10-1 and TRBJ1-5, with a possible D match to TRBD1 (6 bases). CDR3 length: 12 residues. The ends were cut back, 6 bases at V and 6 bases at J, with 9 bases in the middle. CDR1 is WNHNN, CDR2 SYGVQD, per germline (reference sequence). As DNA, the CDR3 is TGCGCCAGCAGCGACAGGCGTCAGCCCCAGCATTTT. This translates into CASSDRRQPQHF.

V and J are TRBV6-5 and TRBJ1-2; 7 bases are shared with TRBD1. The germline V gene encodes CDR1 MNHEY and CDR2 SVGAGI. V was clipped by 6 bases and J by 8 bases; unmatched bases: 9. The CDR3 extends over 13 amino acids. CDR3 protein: CASRDDRDVGYTF. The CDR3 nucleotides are TGTGCCAGCAGGGACGACAGGGACGTAGGCTACACCTTC.

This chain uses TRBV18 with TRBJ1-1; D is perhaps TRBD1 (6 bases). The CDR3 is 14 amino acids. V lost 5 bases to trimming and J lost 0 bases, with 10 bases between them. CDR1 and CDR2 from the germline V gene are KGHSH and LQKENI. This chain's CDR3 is CASSVTGLNTEAFF. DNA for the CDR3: TGTGCCAGCTCAGTGACAGGCCTGAACACTGAAGCTTTCTTT.

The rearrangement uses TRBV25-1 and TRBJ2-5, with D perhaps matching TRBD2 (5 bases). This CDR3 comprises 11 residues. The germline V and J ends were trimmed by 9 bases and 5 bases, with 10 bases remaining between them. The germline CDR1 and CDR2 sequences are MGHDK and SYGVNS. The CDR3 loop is CASRSGETQYF. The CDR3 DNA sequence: TGTGCCAGTAGGTCGGGGGAGACCCAGTACTTC.

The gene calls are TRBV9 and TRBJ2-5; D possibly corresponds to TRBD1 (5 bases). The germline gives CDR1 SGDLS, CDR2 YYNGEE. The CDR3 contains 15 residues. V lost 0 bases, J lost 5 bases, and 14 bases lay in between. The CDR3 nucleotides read TGTGCCAGCAGCGTAGGTCAGGGTACGGCGGAGACCCAGTACTTC. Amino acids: CASSVGQGTAETQYF.